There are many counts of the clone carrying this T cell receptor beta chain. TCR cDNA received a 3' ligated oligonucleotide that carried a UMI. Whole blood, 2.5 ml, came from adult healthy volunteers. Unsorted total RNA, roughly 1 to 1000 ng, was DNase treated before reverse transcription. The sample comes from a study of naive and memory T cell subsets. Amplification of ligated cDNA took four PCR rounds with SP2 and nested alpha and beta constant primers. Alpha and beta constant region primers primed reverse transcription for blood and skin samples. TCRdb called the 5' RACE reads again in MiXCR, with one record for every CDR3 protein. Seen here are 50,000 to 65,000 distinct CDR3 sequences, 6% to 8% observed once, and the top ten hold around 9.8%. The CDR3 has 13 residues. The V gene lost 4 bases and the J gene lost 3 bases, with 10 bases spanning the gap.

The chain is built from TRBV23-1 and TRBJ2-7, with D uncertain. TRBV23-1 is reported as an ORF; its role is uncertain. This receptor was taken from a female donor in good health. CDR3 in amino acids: CASSPRVYYEQYF. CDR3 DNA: TGCGCCAGCAGTCCTAGAGTGTACTACGAGCAGTACTTC.